This T cell receptor beta chain originates from a study of blood T cell repertoires in COVID-19. In the original analysis: Nucleated cell number was recorded as an estimate derived from reference gene primer amplification. Sequenced by immunoSEQ multiplex PCR; TCRdb stores in-frame clones only, minus some. That table is the source of V, J and clone size, and D and trimming were worked out from the DNA. The sample yields 150,000 to 200,000 clones, roughly 79% seen once. The CDR3 covers 15 residues. With 3 bases clipped from V and 2 bases from J, the junction kept 7 bases outside the gene matches. Germline V lookup: CDR1 LNHNV, CDR2 YYDKDF (reference sequence).

The sequenced sample consisted of peripheral blood. This chain joins TRBV15 and TRBJ2-7; TRBD2 matches at 7 bases. The receptor was derived from a middle-aged woman with COVID-19, enrolled during active disease. The DNA of the CDR3 is TGTGCCACCAGCAGGGAACTAGCGCAAACCTACGAGCAGTACTTC. It codes for CATSRELAQTYEQYF. Looking up the rest from reference TRBV15 and TRBJ2-7 gives the full variable domain: DAMVIQNPRYQVTQFGKPVTLSCSQTLNHNVMYWYQQKSSQAPKLLFHYYDKDFNNEADTPDNFQSRRPNTSFCFLDIRSPGLGDTAMYLCATSRELAQTYEQYFGPGTRLTVT.